What follows are 20 T cell receptor beta chains derived from one specimen sequenced in a study of blood T cell repertoires in COVID-19 (dated by TCRdb to 2019 to 2021). Library construction relied on the immunoSEQ multiplex PCR assay. Here the immuneACCESS table is served through TCRdb, limited to in-frame sequences with V and J called. Missing clones are a known gap in these copies; in checked studies unresolved V genes cover under half, and the rest lacks a known reason. The sample records approximately 76,000 clones, less than 90% of which are singletons. The ten most abundant clones make up roughly 15% of the sample. Source material: peripheral blood. The origin of the receptors is a man at least 80 years old in a cohort sampled during active COVID-19.

V and J are TRBV10-3 and TRBJ2-7; 7 bases line up with TRBD1. Germline V gene data show CDR1 as ENHRY and CDR2 as SYGVKD. This CDR3 is 15 amino acids long. The V and J ends lost 0 bases and 1 base, in that order; junction bases with no gene match: 3. The CDR3 DNA sequence: TGTGCCATCAGTGAGTCTCCGGGACAGTCCTACGAGCAGTACTTC. It is translated as CAISESPGQSYEQYF.

This chain uses TRBV7-9 with TRBJ1-5, with TRBD1 as a possible D gene (5 bases). The germline V and J ends were trimmed by 5 bases and 3 bases, with 11 bases remaining between them. Looked up from germline, CDR1 is SEHNR and CDR2 is FQNEAQ (reference sequence). The CDR3 covers 14 residues. The CDR3 DNA follows: TGTGCCAGCAGCATTACAGGAGACAATCAGCCCCAGCATTTT. Translating gives CASSITGDNQPQHF.

This chain connects TRBV4-1 to TRBJ2-2; tentatively, D is TRBD2 (5 bases). Germline CDR1 reads MGHRA; CDR2 reads YSYEKL. Trimming removed 4 bases from V and 1 base from J, with 13 bases in between. This CDR3 is built from 16 residues. The CDR3 reads CASSLLPAGNTGELFF. The CDR3 nucleotides are TGCGCCAGCAGCCTCCTCCCGGCGGGGAACACCGGGGAGCTGTTTTTT.

This clone was detected only once. CDR3 sequence reads: CATSAAAGSPLGANVLTF. In DNA form, the CDR3 reads TGTGCCACCAGTGCTGCCGCTGGTTCACCTCTAGGGGCCAACGTCCTGACTTTC. The chain combines TRBV24-1 with TRBJ2-6; no firm D call. Looked up from germline, CDR1 is KGHDR and CDR2 is SFDVKD. Between the trimmed V and J ends, which lost 5 bases and 4 bases, there was a span of 20 bases. CDR3 length: 18 residues.

V gene TRBV6-1 combines with J gene TRBJ1-5; 11 positions agree with TRBD1. Germline CDR1 MNHNS, CDR2 SASEGT. This CDR3 contains 17 residues. V was clipped by 3 bases and J by 11 bases; unmatched bases: 15. The CDR3 spells CASSDQDRGRPQGAQHF. As DNA, the CDR3 is TGTGCCAGCAGTGATCAGGACAGGGGGCGACCCCAGGGAGCCCAGCATTTT.

This clone was picked up one time. The rearrangement joins TRBV5-6 to TRBJ2-7; the D gene is possibly TRBD1 (6 bases). This CDR3 has 13 amino acids. The germline gives CDR1 SGHDT, CDR2 YYEEEE. The V gene lost 4 bases and the J gene lost 2 bases, with 10 bases spanning the gap. The CDR3 coding sequence is TGTGCCAGCAGCCGTGGACAGACCTACGAGCAGTACTTC. The encoded protein is CASSRGQTYEQYF.

The V call is TRBV5-6, the J call TRBJ1-5, with 8 bases matching TRBD1. The germline V gene encodes CDR1 SGHDT and CDR2 YYEEEE. The CDR3 covers 17 residues. The ends lost 1 base at V and 0 bases at J; junction bases unmatched: 6. CDR3 nucleotide sequence: TGTGCCAGCAGCTTGTTTACAGGGGGAATTAGCAATCAGCCCCAGCATTTT. Protein: CASSLFTGGISNQPQHF.

The chain recombines TRBV5-1 with TRBJ2-1; TRBD1 aligns across 7 bases. This CDR3 contains 16 residues. V was clipped by 2 bases and J by 0 bases; unmatched bases: 5. The germline V gene encodes CDR1 SGHRS and CDR2 YFSETQ. The CDR3 loop reads CASSFTGDSSYNEQFF. DNA for the CDR3: TGCGCCAGCAGCTTTACCGGGGACAGCTCCTACAATGAGCAGTTCTTC.

This clone has only one observation. The rearrangement joins TRBV23-1 to TRBJ2-2; 9 nucleotides match TRBD1. TRBV23-1 is designated an ORF whose function remains uncertain. The CDR3 sequence is 17 residues long. The V gene end was trimmed by 2 bases and the J gene end by 3 bases; junction bases not matched to a gene: 7. Here the CDR3 DNA reads TGCGCCAGCAGTCAACCCACGGACAGGGGAGACACCGGGGAGCTGTTTTTT. It translates to CASSQPTDRGDTGELFF.

J is TRBJ1-4 and V is TRBV6-6, with D hard to call. Trimming cost V 5 bases and J 11 bases, with 12 bases left between them. CDR1 and CDR2 (germline): MNHNY, SVGAGI (reference sequence). CDR3 length: 12 amino acids. The CDR3 loop reads CASSDDILKLFF. CDR3 DNA: TGTGCCAGCAGTGATGACATCCTCAAACTGTTTTTT.

V usage is TRBV2 and J usage is TRBJ2-1; 10 bases align to TRBD1. V dropped 6 bases and J dropped 9; count of bases not matched to a gene: 14. The CDR3 is 16 amino acids. Germline V gene lookup returns CDR1 SNHLY and CDR2 FYNNEI. This CDR3 is CASRSGVGQGLGEQFF. CDR3 bases: TGTGCCAGCAGATCAGGGGTGGGACAGGGGCTGGGTGAGCAGTTCTTC.

The V and J genes are TRBV10-3 and TRBJ2-6; TRBD1 agrees at 9 bases. The V and J ends lost 0 bases and 3 bases, in that order; junction bases with no gene match: 9. The V gene's germline CDR1 is ENHRY and CDR2 SYGVKD. This CDR3 has 19 amino acids. In DNA form, the CDR3 reads TGTGCCATCAGTGAGTCTCCTGGACAGGGGCTGCATGGGGCCAACGTCCTGACTTTC. Its translation is CAISESPGQGLHGANVLTF.

The gene calls are TRBV28 and TRBJ1-2, with 8 bases aligning to TRBD1. The V gene end was trimmed by 6 bases and the J gene end by 5 bases; junction bases not matched to a gene: 11. Per the germline V gene, CDR1 is MDHEN and CDR2 is SYDVKM. This CDR3 is 15 amino acids long. The CDR3 loop reads CASRGGTGQGYGYTF. For the CDR3, the DNA is TGTGCCAGCAGGGGGGGGACAGGCCAAGGGTATGGCTACACCTTC.

This chain links TRBV21-1 with TRBJ1-3; the table gives TRBD1 as D, unverified against the DNA. TRBV21-1 is reported as a pseudogene. The CDR3 sequence is 16 residues long. The CDR3 loop is CASSTSEDRTGNTIYF. The CDR3 DNA sequence: TGTGCCAGCAGCACTAGTGAAGACAGGACTGGAAACACCATATATTTT.

As DNA, the CDR3 is TGTGCCAGCAGCTTCTACCGAAATGAAAAACTGTTTTTT. Its translation: CASSFYRNEKLFF. The chain links TRBV7-8 to TRBJ1-4; D is unclear. The CDR3 has 13 residues. V was trimmed by 3 bases and J by 5 bases, leaving 7 bases between them. Germline assignment: CDR1 SGHVS and CDR2 FQNEAQ. The full variable domain, its missing parts supplied by reference TRBV7-8 and TRBJ1-4, is GAGVSQSPRYKVAKRGQDVALRCDPISGHVSLFWYQQALGQGPEFLTYFQNEAQLDKSGLPSDRFFAERPEGSVSTLKIQRTQQEDSAVYLCASSFYRNEKLFFGSGTQLSVL.

This clone was seen only once. The gene calls are TRBV6-5 and TRBJ1-4, with D perhaps matching TRBD1 (5 bases). V dropped 4 bases and J dropped 7 bases, with 13 bases sitting between them. The germline gives CDR1 MNHEY, CDR2 SVGAGI. This CDR3 has 14 residues. Here the CDR3 DNA reads TGTGCCAGCAGTTGGGGGACGGGGGGTGAAAAACTGTTTTTT. It encodes CASSWGTGGEKLFF.

This clone was counted once. The chain joins TRBV19 to TRBJ1-5, with D tentatively TRBD1 (5 bases). Germline CDR1 reads LNHDA; CDR2 reads SQIVND (reference sequence). Trimming shortened V by 9 bases and J by 4 bases, and 22 bases separated the two germline ends. The CDR3 is 16 amino acids. The CDR3 DNA reads TGTGCCAGCCGGGGGGGGATCCTCCGCGCAAATCAGCCCCAGCATTTT. It specifies CASRGGILRANQPQHF.

This chain links TRBV7-8 with TRBJ1-1; 11 bases fit TRBD1. With V trimmed by 5 bases and J by 0 bases, 8 bases remained unmatched. This CDR3 contains 17 residues. Germline CDR1 is SGHVS and CDR2 is FQNEAQ. This CDR3 is CASSPGQGARVNTEAFF. In DNA form, the CDR3 reads TGTGCCAGCAGCCCCGGACAGGGGGCGCGGGTGAACACTGAAGCTTTCTTT.

The V gene is TRBV27, the J gene TRBJ1-1, with D possibly being TRBD1 (5 bases). Germline CDR1 reads MNHEY; CDR2 reads SMNVEV (reference sequence). CDR3 length: 13 residues. Deletions cut 9 bases from V and 4 bases from J, with 15 bases between. The CDR3 is CASSLGRGTEAFF. CDR3 coding DNA: TGTGCCAGTTCGCTCGGGAGGGGCACTGAAGCTTTCTTT.

The chain joins TRBV11-2 to TRBJ2-2; a possible D gene is TRBD2 (6 bases). The CDR3 runs 17 residues. V lost 0 bases to trimming and J lost 5 bases, with 16 bases between them. Germline-derived CDR1 and CDR2 are SGHAT and FQNNGV. CDR3 in DNA: TGTGCCAGCAGCTTAGATCTCCCGGGAGCGTGGACCGGGGAGCTGTTTTTT. Translation: CASSLDLPGAWTGELFF.